This entry is about one T cell receptor (beta chain). Its cognate antigen is unknown. Clones were read by immunoSEQ multiplex PCR, and TCRdb kept only the in-frame ones, dropping some. The repertoire holds about 140,000 clones, with 85% to 90% as singletons. This entry comes from a study of cytomegalovirus exposure and HLA in healthy donors. The V end lost 1 base, the J end lost 4 bases, and 13 bases lay between the germline ends. There are 15 residues in the CDR3. Germline V CDR1 and CDR2: MNHNS, SASEGT. Overall study results and limits: TCR beta chains numbering more than 150 were designated cytomegalovirus-associated. There were a few CMV-associated chains whose specificity for CMV antigens was confirmed in vitro. TCR sequences were mostly rare, though some public TCRs occurred in many donors. Reports credit the classifier with highly specific, highly sensitive diagnosis of cytomegalovirus status.

Sequenced sample: PBMCs. V usage is TRBV6-1 and J usage is TRBJ2-5; tentative D call: TRBD1 (6 bases). This TCR was sampled from a woman aged 18 to 35 in good health and CMV-seropositive. The CDR3 DNA sequence: TGTGCCAGCAGTGAAGGACAGGTCCAGGTAGAGACCCAGTACTTC. Translating gives CASSEGQVQVETQYF.